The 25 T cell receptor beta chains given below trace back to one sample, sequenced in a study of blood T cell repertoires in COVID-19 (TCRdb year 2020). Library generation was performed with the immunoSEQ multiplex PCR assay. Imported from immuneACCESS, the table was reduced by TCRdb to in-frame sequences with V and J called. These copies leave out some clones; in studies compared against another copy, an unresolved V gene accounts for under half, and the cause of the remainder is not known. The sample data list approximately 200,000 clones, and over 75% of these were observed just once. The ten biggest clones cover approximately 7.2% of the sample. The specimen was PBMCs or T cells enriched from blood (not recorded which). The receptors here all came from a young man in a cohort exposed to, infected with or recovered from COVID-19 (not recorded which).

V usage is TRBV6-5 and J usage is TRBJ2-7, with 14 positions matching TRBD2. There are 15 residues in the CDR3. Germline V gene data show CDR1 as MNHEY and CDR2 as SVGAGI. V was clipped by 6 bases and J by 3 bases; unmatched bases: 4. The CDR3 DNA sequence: TGTGCCAGCAGACGGGGACTAGCGGGAGACTACGAGCAGTACTTC. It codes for CASRRGLAGDYEQYF.

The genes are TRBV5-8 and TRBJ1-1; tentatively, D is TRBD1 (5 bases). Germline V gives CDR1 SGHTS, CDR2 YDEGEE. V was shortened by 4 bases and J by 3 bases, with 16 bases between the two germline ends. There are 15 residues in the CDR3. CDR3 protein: CASSPGGVGDTEAFF. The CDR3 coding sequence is TGTGCCAGCAGCCCCGGAGGGGTGGGGGACACTGAAGCTTTCTTT. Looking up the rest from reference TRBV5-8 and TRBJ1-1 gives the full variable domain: EAGVTQSPTHLIKTRGQQATLRCSPISGHTSVYWYQQALGLGLQFLLWYDEGEERNRGNFPPRFSGRQFPNYSSELNVNALELEDSALYLCASSPGGVGDTEAFFGQGTRLTVV.

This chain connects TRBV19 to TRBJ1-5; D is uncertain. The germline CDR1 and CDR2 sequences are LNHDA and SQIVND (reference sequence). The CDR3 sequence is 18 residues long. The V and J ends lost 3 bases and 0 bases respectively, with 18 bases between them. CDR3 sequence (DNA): TGTGCCAGTAGTATTCCCCCGATGCGTATTGATAGCAATCAGCCCCAGCATTTT. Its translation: CASSIPPMRIDSNQPQHF.

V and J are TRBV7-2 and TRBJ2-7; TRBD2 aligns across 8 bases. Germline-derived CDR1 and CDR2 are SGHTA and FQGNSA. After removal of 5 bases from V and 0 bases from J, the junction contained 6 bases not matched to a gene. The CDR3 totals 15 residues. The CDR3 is CASSPGRARSYEQYF. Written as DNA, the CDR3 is TGTGCCAGCAGCCCCGGGAGGGCCCGCTCCTACGAGCAGTACTTC. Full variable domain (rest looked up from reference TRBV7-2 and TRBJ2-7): GAGVSQSPSNKVTEKGKDVELRCDPISGHTALYWYRQSLGQGLEFLIYFQGNSAPDKSGLPSDRFSAERTGGSVSTLTIQRTQQEDSAVYLCASSPGRARSYEQYFGPGTRLTVT.

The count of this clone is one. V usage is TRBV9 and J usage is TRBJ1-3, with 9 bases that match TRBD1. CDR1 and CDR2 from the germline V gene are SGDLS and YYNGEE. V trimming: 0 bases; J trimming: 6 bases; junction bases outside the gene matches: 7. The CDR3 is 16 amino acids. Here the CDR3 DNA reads TGTGCCAGCAGCGTAGACCCAAACAGGGGGCTAAACACCATATATTTT. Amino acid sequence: CASSVDPNRGLNTIYF.

CDR3 nucleotides: TGTGCCAGTAGTATAGATGAGGTTAATGAGCAGTTCTTC. Translated, it gives CASSIDEVNEQFF. The chain joins TRBV19 to TRBJ2-1; D gene ambiguous. The CDR3 spans 13 residues. The germline gives CDR1 LNHDA, CDR2 SQIVND (reference sequence). V lost 0 bases, J lost 7 bases, and 7 bases lay in between.

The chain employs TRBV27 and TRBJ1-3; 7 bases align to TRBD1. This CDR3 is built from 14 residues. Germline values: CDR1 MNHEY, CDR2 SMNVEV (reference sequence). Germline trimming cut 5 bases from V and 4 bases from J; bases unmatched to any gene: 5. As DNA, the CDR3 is TGTGCCAGCAGTGTTTCGGGACAGGGAAACACCATATATTTT. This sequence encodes CASSVSGQGNTIYF.

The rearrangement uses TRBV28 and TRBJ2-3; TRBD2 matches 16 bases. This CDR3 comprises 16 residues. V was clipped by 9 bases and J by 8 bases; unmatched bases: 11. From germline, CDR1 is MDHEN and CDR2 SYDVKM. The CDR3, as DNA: TGTGCCAGTTTGGGACTAGCGGGGGGGCCTTATGGTACGCAGTATTTT. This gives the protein CASLGLAGGPYGTQYF.

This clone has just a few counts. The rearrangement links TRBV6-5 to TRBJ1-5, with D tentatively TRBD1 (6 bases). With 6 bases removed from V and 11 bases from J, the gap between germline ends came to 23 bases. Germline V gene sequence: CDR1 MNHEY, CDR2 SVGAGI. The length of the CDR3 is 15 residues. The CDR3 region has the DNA TGTGCCAGCAGGCCGACTGGACAGTTCCGTTCGGCCCAGCATTTT. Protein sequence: CASRPTGQFRSAQHF.

The CDR3 sequence is CASSLLAAYGGSRAYEQYF. The DNA of the CDR3 is TGTGCCAGCAGCTTACTAGCGGCTTATGGGGGGTCGAGGGCTTACGAGCAGTACTTC. This sequence joins TRBV5-4 and TRBJ2-7; the match to TRBD2 covers 8 bases. In germline, CDR1 is SGHNT, CDR2 YYREEE (reference sequence). The CDR3 is 19 amino acids. V trimming: 2 bases; J trimming: 4 bases; junction bases outside the gene matches: 20. Full variable domain (missing parts from reference TRBV5-4 and TRBJ2-7): ETGVTQSPTHLIKTRGQQVTLRCSSQSGHNTVSWYQQALGQGPQFIFQYYREEENGRGNFPPRFSGLQFPNYSSELNVNALELDDSALYLCASSLLAAYGGSRAYEQYFGPGTRLTVT.

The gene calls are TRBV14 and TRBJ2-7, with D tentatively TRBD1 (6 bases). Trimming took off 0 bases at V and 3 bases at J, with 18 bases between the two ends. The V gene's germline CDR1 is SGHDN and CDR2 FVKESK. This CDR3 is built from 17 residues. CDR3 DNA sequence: TGTGCCAGCAGCCAAGATCCCAGGCAGGGGAAAATCTACGAGCAGTACTTC. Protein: CASSQDPRQGKIYEQYF.

As DNA, the CDR3 is TGTGCCAGCAGTTACCGTTCAAGCGGGGGATACGAGCAGTACTTC. This codes for CASSYRSSGGYEQYF. The chain links TRBV6-2 or TRBV6-3 to TRBJ2-7, with TRBD2 matching 8 bases. V lost 2 bases, J lost 4 bases, and 7 bases stayed unmatched. The germline V gene has CDR1 MNHEY and CDR2 SVGEGT. The CDR3 loop spans 15 amino acids.

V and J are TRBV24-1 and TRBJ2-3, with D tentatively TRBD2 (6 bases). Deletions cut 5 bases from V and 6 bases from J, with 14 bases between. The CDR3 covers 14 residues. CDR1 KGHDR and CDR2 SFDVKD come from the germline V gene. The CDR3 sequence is CATSGVGGKDTQYF. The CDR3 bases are TGTGCCACCAGTGGGGTTGGAGGGAAGGATACGCAGTATTTT.

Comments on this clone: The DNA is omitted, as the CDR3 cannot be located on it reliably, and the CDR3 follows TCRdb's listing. CDR3 amino acids: CASTFGEGVGQYF. The chain joins TRBV12-3 or TRBV12-4 to TRBJ2-3; no DNA check was done on the table's D call, TRBD2. The CDR3 spans 13 amino acids, including both terminal residues.

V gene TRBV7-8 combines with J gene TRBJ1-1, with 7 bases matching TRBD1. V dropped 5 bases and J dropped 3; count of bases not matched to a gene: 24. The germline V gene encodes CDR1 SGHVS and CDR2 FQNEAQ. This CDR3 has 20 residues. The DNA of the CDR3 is TGTGCCAGCAGCCATTGGCTTCATGGGACAGCAAAAGAACTGGACACTGAAGCTTTCTTT. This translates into CASSHWLHGTAKELDTEAFF. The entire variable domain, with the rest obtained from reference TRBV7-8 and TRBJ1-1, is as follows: GAGVSQSPRYKVAKRGQDVALRCDPISGHVSLFWYQQALGQGPEFLTYFQNEAQLDKSGLPSDRFFAERPEGSVSTLKIQRTQQEDSAVYLCASSHWLHGTAKELDTEAFFGQGTRLTVV.

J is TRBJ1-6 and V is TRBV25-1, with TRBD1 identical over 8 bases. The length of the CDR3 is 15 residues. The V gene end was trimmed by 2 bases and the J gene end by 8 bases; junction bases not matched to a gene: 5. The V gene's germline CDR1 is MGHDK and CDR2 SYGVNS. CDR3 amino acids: CASSERTGWYSPLHF. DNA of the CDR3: TGTGCCAGCAGTGAACGGACAGGGTGGTATTCACCCCTCCACTTT.

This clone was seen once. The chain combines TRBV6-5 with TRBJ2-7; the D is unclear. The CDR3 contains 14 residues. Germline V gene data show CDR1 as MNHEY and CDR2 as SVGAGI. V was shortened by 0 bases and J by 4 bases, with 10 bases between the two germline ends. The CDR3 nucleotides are TGTGCCAGCAGTTACTCGGTCGGGTCTTACGAGCAGTACTTC. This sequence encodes CASSYSVGSYEQYF.

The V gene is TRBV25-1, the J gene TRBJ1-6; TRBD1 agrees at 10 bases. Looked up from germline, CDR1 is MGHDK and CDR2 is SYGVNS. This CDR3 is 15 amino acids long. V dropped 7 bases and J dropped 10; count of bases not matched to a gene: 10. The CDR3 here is CASTPRDRGYSPLHF. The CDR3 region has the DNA TGTGCCAGCACCCCCCGGGACAGGGGATACTCACCCCTCCACTTT.

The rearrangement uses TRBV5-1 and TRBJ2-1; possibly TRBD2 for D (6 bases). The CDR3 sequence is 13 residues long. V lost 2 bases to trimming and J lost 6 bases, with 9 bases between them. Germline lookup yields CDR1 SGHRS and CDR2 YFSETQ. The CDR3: CASSFGGLNEQFF. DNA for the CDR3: TGCGCCAGCAGCTTCGGAGGGCTCAATGAGCAGTTCTTC. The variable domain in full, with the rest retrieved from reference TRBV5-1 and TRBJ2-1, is KAGVTQTPRYLIKTRGQQVTLSCSPISGHRSVSWYQQTPGQGLQFLFEYFSETQRNKGNFPGRFSGRQFSNSRSEMNVSTLELGDSALYLCASSFGGLNEQFFGPGTRLTVL.

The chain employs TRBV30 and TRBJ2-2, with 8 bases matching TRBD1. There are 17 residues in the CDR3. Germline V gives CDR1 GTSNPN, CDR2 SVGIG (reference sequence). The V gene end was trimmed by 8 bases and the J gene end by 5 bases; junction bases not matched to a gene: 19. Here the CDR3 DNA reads TGTGCCCATTTATCCAGGGGGCGAGGTAGATTGACCGGGGAGCTGTTTTTT. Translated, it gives CAHLSRGRGRLTGELFF.

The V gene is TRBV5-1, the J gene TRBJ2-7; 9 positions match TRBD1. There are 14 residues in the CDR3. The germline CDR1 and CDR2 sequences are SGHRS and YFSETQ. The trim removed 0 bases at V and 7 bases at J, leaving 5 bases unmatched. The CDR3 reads CASSLAQGAGEQYF. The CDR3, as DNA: TGCGCCAGCAGCTTGGCACAGGGGGCTGGAGAGCAGTACTTC. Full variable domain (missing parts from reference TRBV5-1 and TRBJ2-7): KAGVTQTPRYLIKTRGQQVTLSCSPISGHRSVSWYQQTPGQGLQFLFEYFSETQRNKGNFPGRFSGRQFSNSRSEMNVSTLELGDSALYLCASSLAQGAGEQYFGPGTRLTVT.

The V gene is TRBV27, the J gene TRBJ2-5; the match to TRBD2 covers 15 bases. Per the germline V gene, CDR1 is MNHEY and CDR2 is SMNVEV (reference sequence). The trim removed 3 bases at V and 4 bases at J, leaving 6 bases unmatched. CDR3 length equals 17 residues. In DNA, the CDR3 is TGTGCCAGCAGTTTCCGGGGACTAGCGGGAGGAGGAGAGACCCAGTACTTC. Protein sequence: CASSFRGLAGGGETQYF.

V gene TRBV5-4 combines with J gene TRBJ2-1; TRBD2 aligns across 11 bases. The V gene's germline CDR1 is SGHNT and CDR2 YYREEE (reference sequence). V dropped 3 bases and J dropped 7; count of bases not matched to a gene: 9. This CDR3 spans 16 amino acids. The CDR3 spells CASSSGTSGRGNEQFF. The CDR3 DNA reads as TGTGCCAGCAGCTCGGGCACTAGCGGGAGAGGAAATGAGCAGTTCTTC.

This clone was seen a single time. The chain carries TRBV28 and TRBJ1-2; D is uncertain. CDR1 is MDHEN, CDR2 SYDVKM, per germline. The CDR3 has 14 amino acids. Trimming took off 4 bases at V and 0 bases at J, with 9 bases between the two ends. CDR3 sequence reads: CASSSSPANYGYTF. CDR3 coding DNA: TGTGCCAGCAGTTCATCACCGGCTAACTATGGCTACACCTTC.

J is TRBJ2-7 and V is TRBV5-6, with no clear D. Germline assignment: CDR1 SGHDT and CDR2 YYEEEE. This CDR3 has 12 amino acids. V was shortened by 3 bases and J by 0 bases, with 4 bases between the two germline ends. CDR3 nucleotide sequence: TGTGCCAGCAGCTCCCACTCCTACGAGCAGTACTTC. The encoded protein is CASSSHSYEQYF.